The present TCR beta chain was sequenced within a study of blood T cells in healthy people across ages. For the second PCR, which ran for about 6 to 12 cycles, a sample-barcoded 5' primer and a J-beta primer mix were used. In TCRdb, the 5' RACE reads were re-called with MiXCR into one record per CDR3 protein. The table lists some 550,000 distinct CDR3 sequences, roughly 43% of them singletons. Trimming shortened V by 3 bases and J by 2 bases, and 10 bases separated the two germline ends. This CDR3 spans 13 amino acids. CDR1 DFQATT and CDR2 SNEGSKA come from the germline V gene (reference sequence). This clonotype originated in an elderly man in good health. Sequencing used blood. This chain links TRBV20-1 with TRBJ1-2; TRBD1 might be the D (5 bases). The CDR3: CSARGDGNYGYTF. CDR3 coding DNA: TGCAGTGCTAGGGGGGACGGGAACTATGGCTACACCTTC.